These T cell receptor beta chains were read from a single sample in a study of cytotoxic CD8 clonotypes in ibrutinib-treated CLL. Profiled with immunoSEQ multiplex PCR; TCRdb holds only in-frame clones, not every one. The sample holds some 81,000 clones, about 85% seen once. The sample consisted of PBMCs, taken after 12 months of ibrutinib treatment. All receptors come from a human donor with chronic lymphocytic leukemia. CDR3s include the opening cysteine and the closing phenylalanine or tryptophan. Each record gives: clone size, D gene, V gene, J gene, CDR3 DNA, CDR3 protein. The D gene is left open where the match is weak. Some rows mark clone size as missing; the rest say once, few, many or name a class of expanded clone.

size: .
D: .
V: TRBV19
J: TRBJ2-7
DNA: TGTGCCAGTAGTATTGAACGGGGCCCCTACGAGCAGTACTTC
CDR3: CASSIERGPYEQYF

size: few
D: .
V: TRBV7-2
J: TRBJ2-4
DNA: TGTGCCAGCAGCCAGTTAGGCCCCGGAAACATTCAGTACTTC
CDR3: CASSQLGPGNIQYF

size: .
D: .
V: TRBV11-2
J: TRBJ2-1
DNA: TGTGCCAGCAGCCCCCAGCCCCAGGGGAGCTCCTACAATGAGCAGTTCTTC
CDR3: CASSPQPQGSSYNEQFF

size: .
D: .
V: TRBV10-3
J: TRBJ2-3
DNA: TGTGCCATCGGCCCCCCCACAGATACGCAGTATTTT
CDR3: CAIGPPTDTQYF

size: .
D: .
V: TRBV2
J: TRBJ2-5
DNA: TGTGCCAGCACCCCGGGTGGGGGCGAGGAGACCCAGTACTTC
CDR3: CASTPGGGEETQYF

size: .
D: TRBD1
V: TRBV2
J: TRBJ1-2
DNA: TGTGCCAGCGGGGGGACAGGTACCTATGGCTACACCTTC
CDR3: CASGGTGTYGYTF

size: .
D: TRBD2
V: TRBV5-6
J: TRBJ2-3
DNA: TGTGCCAGCAGCTTGGAATTAGCGGGGAGCACAGATACGCAGTATTTT
CDR3: CASSLELAGSTDTQYF

size: .
D: TRBD1
V: TRBV7-6
J: TRBJ1-2
DNA: TGTGCCAGCAGCTTAGGGCAGGGGGCGGATGGCTACACCTTC
CDR3: CASSLGQGADGYTF

size: .
D: .
V: TRBV5-1
J: TRBJ2-5
DNA: TGCGCCAGCAGCTCAACCTCCGAATGGGACACGGAAGAGACCCAGTACTTC
CDR3: CASSSTSEWDTEETQYF

size: .
D: TRBD1
V: TRBV5-6
J: TRBJ1-5
DNA: TGTGCCAGCAGCTTGGGGACAGGGGCGGAGCCCCAGCATTTT
CDR3: CASSLGTGAEPQHF

size: .
D: TRBD2
V: TRBV7-3
J: TRBJ2-2
DNA: TGTGCCAGCAGCTCACTAGCGGCTAACACCGGGGAGCTGTTTTTT
CDR3: CASSSLAANTGELFF

size: .
D: .
V: TRBV7-2
J: TRBJ2-1
DNA: TGTGCCAGCAGCACCGCCGACGGGGGCCCTCCCTACAATGAGCAGTTCTTC
CDR3: CASSTADGGPPYNEQFF

size: .
D: TRBD2
V: TRBV7-9
J: TRBJ2-7
DNA: TGTGCCAGCAGCTGGGGGGGACTTTACGAGCAGTACTTC
CDR3: CASSWGGLYEQYF

size: .
D: .
V: TRBV27
J: TRBJ1-1
DNA: TGTGCCAGCAGTTTATCGGGGGGGGGTGAAGCTTTCTTT
CDR3: CASSLSGGGEAFF

size: .
D: TRBD2
V: TRBV7-6
J: TRBJ2-1
DNA: TGTGCCAGCAGCTTAGTTCTGGGGACTAGCGATGATGAGCAGTTCTTC
CDR3: CASSLVLGTSDDEQFF

size: many
D: TRBD1
V: TRBV5-1
J: TRBJ1-1
DNA: TGCGCCAGCAGCTCCCGAAGACAGGGGAGGTTGAACACTGAAGCTTTCTTT
CDR3: CASSSRRQGRLNTEAFF

size: few
D: .
V: TRBV27
J: TRBJ1-2
DNA: TGTGCCAGCCCCCTTGGCTACACCTTC
CDR3: CASPLGYTF

size: .
D: .
V: TRBV7-2
J: TRBJ2-6
DNA: TGTGCCAGCAGCCGCAGACGCAACTCTGGGGCCAACGTCCTGACTTTC
CDR3: CASSRRRNSGANVLTF

size: .
D: .
V: TRBV21-1
J: TRBJ1-1
DNA: TGTGCCAGCAGCAAAGGGGGGCAGGGGATGAACACTGAAGCTTTCTTT
CDR3: CASSKGGQGMNTEAFF

size: few
D: .
V: TRBV7-3
J: TRBJ1-6
DNA: TGTGCCACCCCCGAATACCCCCTCCACTTT
CDR3: CATPEYPLHF

size: .
D: .
V: TRBV6-5
J: TRBJ2-7
DNA: TGTGCCAGCAGTTGGCCCCACAGCGGCCGCTACGAGCAGTACTTC
CDR3: CASSWPHSGRYEQYF

size: .
D: .
V: TRBV15
J: TRBJ2-7
DNA: TGTGCCACCAGCAGGGAACAAGGGTGGGGTCAGGGGTACGAGCAGTACTTC
CDR3: CATSREQGWGQGYEQYF

size: once
D: .
V: TRBV6-5
J: TRBJ1-5
DNA: TGTGCCAGCAGTTACCTGGGGGCCCGGGGGCCCCAGCATTTT
CDR3: CASSYLGARGPQHF

size: .
D: .
V: TRBV5-4
J: TRBJ2-5
DNA: TGTGCCAGCAGCTTAGGGGAAGAGACCCAGTACTTC
CDR3: CASSLGEETQYF

size: once
D: .
V: TRBV19
J: TRBJ1-1
DNA: TGTGCCAGTAGTACCGGGCGGAGTCCCATGAACACTGAAGCTTTCTTT
CDR3: CASSTGRSPMNTEAFF

size: .
D: TRBD1
V: TRBV10-3
J: TRBJ1-2
DNA: TGTGCCATCACTGCCGGGACAGGCTCCCATGGCTACACCTTC
CDR3: CAITAGTGSHGYTF

size: once
D: TRBD2
V: TRBV5-1
J: TRBJ2-5
DNA: TGCGCCAGCAGCGAAGGGACTATCGGACAAGAGACCCAGTACTTC
CDR3: CASSEGTIGQETQYF

size: .
D: TRBD1
V: TRBV5-6
J: TRBJ1-2
DNA: TGTGCCAGCAGCCCGGGGGACAGGCGATGGTATGGCTACACCTTC
CDR3: CASSPGDRRWYGYTF

size: .
D: .
V: TRBV18
J: TRBJ2-3
DNA: TGTGCCAGCTCACCAGGGCAGGGCACAGATACGCAGTATTTT
CDR3: CASSPGQGTDTQYF

size: .
D: .
V: TRBV6-5
J: TRBJ2-2
DNA: TGTGCCAGCATTAGGACAGCTCACACCGGGGAGCTGTTTTTT
CDR3: CASIRTAHTGELFF

size: .
D: .
V: TRBV5-1
J: TRBJ2-5
DNA: TGCGCCAGCAGCTTGGGGGGAACCCAAGAGACCCAGTACTTC
CDR3: CASSLGGTQETQYF

size: .
D: .
V: TRBV5-1
J: TRBJ2-7
DNA: TGCGCCAGCAGCCCGACAGACATTATCTACGAGCAGTACTTC
CDR3: CASSPTDIIYEQYF